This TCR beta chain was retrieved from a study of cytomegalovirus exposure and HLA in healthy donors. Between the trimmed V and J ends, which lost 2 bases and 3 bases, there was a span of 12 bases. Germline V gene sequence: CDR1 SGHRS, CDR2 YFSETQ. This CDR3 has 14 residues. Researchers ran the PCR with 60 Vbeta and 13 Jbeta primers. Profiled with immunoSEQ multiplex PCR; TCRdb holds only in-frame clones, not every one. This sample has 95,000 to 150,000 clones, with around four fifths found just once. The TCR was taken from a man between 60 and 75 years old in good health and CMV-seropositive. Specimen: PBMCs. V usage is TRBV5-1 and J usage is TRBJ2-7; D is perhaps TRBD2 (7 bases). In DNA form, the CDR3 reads TGCGCCAGCAGCTTAGGGGGGGGTTACTACGAGCAGTACTTC. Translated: CASSLGGGYYEQYF.